This paragraph covers one TCR beta chain sequence. Its antigen remains unidentified. Alongside a J-beta primer mix, a sample-barcoded 5' primer served in a second PCR lasting about 7 to 12 cycles. TCRdb called the 5' RACE reads again in MiXCR, with one record for every CDR3 protein. The table includes about 680,000 distinct CDR3 sequences, roughly 50% detected once. Donors were healthy Caucasian individuals from Russia aged about 6 to 90. The data derive from a study of blood T cells in healthy people across ages. Whole-study results and caveats: The study found TCR beta diversity correlated strongly with naive T cell percentage. Possibly, changes in expanded clonotypes were confounded because donor CMV status was unknown.

The sequencing input was blood. The origin of this receptor is a woman aged 55-69 years in good health.

CDR3 bases: TGTGCCAGCAGCTTAGTCGCAGGATCTGTCGGGGAGCTGTTTTTT. Its translation is CASSLVAGSVGELFF. J is TRBJ2-2 and V is TRBV7-2; D gene unclear. CDR1 is SGHTA, CDR2 FQGNSA, per germline. Deletions cut 1 base from V and 7 bases from J, with 13 bases between. This CDR3 has 15 residues.